The 17 T cell receptor beta chains reported below all come from one sample, sequenced in a study of human T cells and chemical hapten exposure. TCRdb independently ran MiXCR on the RACE reads; one entry per CDR3 protein. The sample lists approximately 400,000 distinct CDR3 sequences; 4% to 6% were seen once. As to time point: pre-sensitization, week 0. Sample treatment: therapeutic diphenylcyclopropenone sensitization with weekly scalp DPC. Sample: whole blood, taken in connection with sensitization to the hapten diphenylcyclopropenone (DPC). The receptor source for this set is a woman between 50 and 59 years old with alopecia areata. Some clones in this sample may be carry-over from other donors' samples.

The chain couples TRBV20-1 to TRBJ1-6, with D uncertain. Germline CDR1 and CDR2: DFQATT and SNEGSKA (reference sequence). This CDR3 has 14 residues. V was trimmed by 5 bases and J by 9 bases, leaving 17 bases between them. CDR3 bases: TGCAGTGCTGCCGGCGGGGATTGGATTTCACCCCTCCACTTT. Its translation: CSAAGGDWISPLHF.

The chain uses TRBV9 and TRBJ1-6; 8 positions agree with TRBD1. The CDR3 is 15 amino acids. The junction had 9 bases not matched to a gene; V was cut back by 4 bases and J by 9 bases. Germline values: CDR1 SGDLS, CDR2 YYNGEE. CDR3 protein: CASSPAQGARSPLHF. The CDR3 DNA is TGTGCCAGCAGCCCGGCTCAGGGGGCACGTTCACCCCTCCACTTT.

The chain recombines TRBV3-1 with TRBJ2-2; TRBD2 matches at 7 bases. Germline trimming cut 0 bases from V and 5 bases from J; bases unmatched to any gene: 6. The CDR3 is 16 amino acids. The V gene's germline CDR1 is LGHDT and CDR2 YNNKEL (reference sequence). CDR3 sequence: CASSQEWRGRTGELFF. The CDR3 bases are TGTGCCAGCAGCCAAGAATGGCGGGGGAGAACCGGGGAGCTGTTTTTT.

V usage is TRBV9 and J usage is TRBJ1-4; 7 bases are shared with TRBD1. Germline-derived CDR1 and CDR2 are SGDLS and YYNGEE. The V segment lost 3 bases and the J segment 7 bases; nucleotides outside the gene matches: 9. The CDR3 extends over 15 amino acids. This CDR3 is CASSGSGTVPEKLFF. The CDR3 DNA reads as TGTGCCAGCAGCGGTTCAGGGACAGTACCTGAAAAACTGTTTTTT.

The table lists this clonotype with a few counts. The V call is TRBV3-1, the J call TRBJ2-5, with 9 bases aligning to TRBD2. The CDR3 contains 13 residues. The V segment lost 8 bases and the J segment 4 bases; nucleotides outside the gene matches: 5. Germline values: CDR1 LGHDT, CDR2 YNNKEL (reference sequence). The CDR3 sequence: CASQLAGRETQYF. CDR3 DNA sequence: TGTGCCAGCCAGCTAGCGGGAAGAGAGACCCAGTACTTC.

V gene TRBV29-1 combines with J gene TRBJ2-1, with D possibly being TRBD1 (5 bases). Per the germline V gene, CDR1 is SQVTM and CDR2 is ANQGSEA. V lost 3 bases, J lost 5 bases, and 11 bases lay in between. The CDR3 consists of 13 residues. The CDR3 DNA reads as TGCAGCGTTGAGTCCGACAGAGACAATGAGCAGTTCTTC. It specifies CSVESDRDNEQFF.

This clonotype was observed at least ten times. This chain connects TRBV29-1 to TRBJ1-1; 10 bases line up with TRBD1. Germline CDR1 is SQVTM and CDR2 is ANQGSEA. The CDR3 is 12 amino acids. V gave up 7 bases and J gave up 7 bases; unmatched junction bases: 6. CDR3 bases: TGCAGCGAGACAGGGGGCTCAAGTGAAGCTTTCTTT. It encodes CSETGGSSEAFF.

This clonotype was counted a single time. The chain employs TRBV7-6 and TRBJ2-3; TRBD1 is a possible D gene (6 bases). Trimming removed 5 bases at V and 10 bases at J, with 13 bases between. The length of the CDR3 is 12 residues. Germline V lookup: CDR1 SGHVS, CDR2 FNYEAQ. The CDR3, as DNA: TGTGCCAGCAGCCAGACAGGAAAGTCGCAGTATTTT. Translated: CASSQTGKSQYF.

This clonotype was detected ten times or more. The genes are TRBV3-1 and TRBJ1-2; D not certain. V lost 4 bases and J 8 bases, leaving 17 bases between the germline ends. Germline CDR1 LGHDT, CDR2 YNNKEL (reference sequence). The CDR3 contains 14 residues. The CDR3 DNA follows: TGTGCCAGCAGCCTAGGCGAAGGGCTCTCAGGCTACACCTTC. Its protein product is CASSLGEGLSGYTF.

This clonotype was seen repeatedly, ten times or more. This chain connects TRBV9 to TRBJ1-2; 9 positions match TRBD1. CDR3 size: 14 residues. Germline assignment: CDR1 SGDLS and CDR2 YYNGEE. V shed 3 bases, J shed 7 bases, and the junction held 7 bases outside the gene matches. In DNA form, the CDR3 reads TGTGCCAGCAGCGCTTCGACAGGGGGTGGTGGCTACACCTTC. Amino acids: CASSASTGGGGYTF.

This clonotype was recorded at least ten times. The rearrangement uses TRBV4-2 and TRBJ1-6, with a possible D match to TRBD1 (5 bases). The CDR3 sequence is 14 residues long. Per the germline V gene, CDR1 is LGHNA and CDR2 is YNFKEQ. V lost 4 bases, J lost 8 bases, and 12 bases lay in between. The CDR3 bases are TGTGCCAGCAGCCCTGTACAAGGGGATTCACCCCTCCACTTT. Amino acid sequence: CASSPVQGDSPLHF.

This clonotype has a count of ten or more. This chain links TRBV5-1 with TRBJ2-5; TRBD2 matches at 8 bases. This CDR3 spans 15 amino acids. The V and J ends lost 0 bases and 5 bases, in that order; junction bases with no gene match: 6. Germline V gene lookup returns CDR1 SGHRS and CDR2 YFSETQ. The DNA for the CDR3 is TGCGCCAGCAGCTTGGGGTCGGGAGGGCGTGAGACCCAGTACTTC. Encoded protein: CASSLGSGGRETQYF.

The chain carries TRBV3-1 and TRBJ1-1; D remains ambiguous. This CDR3 is 15 amino acids long. The germline CDR1 and CDR2 sequences are LGHDT and YNNKEL (reference sequence). Trimming pared 0 bases from V and 1 base from J, leaving 9 bases between. The CDR3 spells CASSQEEDGNTEAFF. The CDR3 DNA follows: TGTGCCAGCAGCCAAGAAGAGGACGGGAACACTGAAGCTTTCTTT.

This clonotype occurred many times. The chain is built from TRBV6-5 and TRBJ2-1, with D possibly being TRBD2 (6 bases). Per the germline V gene, CDR1 is MNHEY and CDR2 is SVGAGI. The CDR3 runs to 13 residues. Trimming took off 11 bases at V and 3 bases at J, with 14 bases between the two ends. The CDR3, as DNA: TGTGCCGACCGACTAGTATTCTACAATGAGCAGTTCTTC. Residues: CADRLVFYNEQFF.

This clonotype was counted ten times or more. The chain joins TRBV7-9 to TRBJ2-1, with 9 nucleotides matching TRBD2. The CDR3 consists of 18 residues. The V and J ends lost 1 base and 1 base, in that order; junction bases with no gene match: 8. Looked up from germline, CDR1 is SEHNR and CDR2 is FQNEAQ (reference sequence). CDR3 residues: CASSLENSGSDSYNEQFF. In DNA form, the CDR3 reads TGTGCCAGCAGCTTAGAGAATAGCGGGAGTGATTCCTACAATGAGCAGTTCTTC. The complete variable domain, with remaining parts taken from reference TRBV7-9 and TRBJ2-1, reads DTGVSQNPRHKITKRGQNVTFRCDPISEHNRLYWYRQTLGQGPEFLTYFQNEAQLEKSRLLSDRFSAERPKGSFSTLEIQRTEQGDSAMYLCASSLENSGSDSYNEQFFGPGTRLTVL.

This clonotype has a handful of counts. V usage is TRBV18 and J usage is TRBJ1-1, with 9 positions matching TRBD1. There are 13 residues in the CDR3. Germline V gene lookup returns CDR1 KGHSH and CDR2 LQKENI. J was trimmed by 8 bases and V by 3 bases; bases with no gene match: 4. CDR3 nucleotide sequence: TGTGCCAGCTCACCCCTCGGACAGGGGGAAGCTTTCTTT. It specifies CASSPLGQGEAFF.

The rearrangement uses TRBV7-2 and TRBJ1-5, with a possible D match to TRBD1 (5 bases). The V and J ends lost 5 bases and 4 bases respectively, with 15 bases between them. Germline-derived CDR1 and CDR2 are SGHTA and FQGNSA. The CDR3 runs to 15 residues. The CDR3 DNA sequence: TGTGCCAGCAGCCCCGGGACTTCGAGGAATCAGCCCCAGCATTTT. It encodes CASSPGTSRNQPQHF.